This T cell receptor (beta chain) was captured in a study of beta chain features in type 1 diabetes. Overall study findings and caveats: In all four CD4+ subsets, TCRB CDR3 length was significantly, moderately reduced in type 1 diabetes. Sequencing used cDNA, and cells with high TCR expression could therefore be over-represented.

V lost 5 bases to trimming and J lost 0 bases; unmatched junction nucleotides: 8. CDR1 is SGHNT, CDR2 YENEEA, per germline. The CDR3 contains 16 residues. Expressed TCRB transcripts were sequenced, since all the RNA that had been isolated was reverse transcribed. Sequenced by immunoSEQ multiplex PCR; TCRdb stores in-frame clones only, minus some. This repertoire shows hundreds of thousands of clones, over 13% found once; its top ten account for 0.04%. On this clone itself: Its antigen remains unidentified.

The sequenced material came from naive CD4+ T cells from blood. The chain couples TRBV11-3 to TRBJ2-5; 8 bases agree with TRBD1. The source is a man younger than 30 with type 1 diabetes. CDR3 nucleotides: TGTGCCAGCAGCCCAGGGGACAGGAGGTACCAAGAGACCCAGTACTTC. Its protein is CASSPGDRRYQETQYF.